This entry describes one T cell receptor beta chain. As yet, its antigen is unknown. TCRdb reprocessed the 5' RACE reads and reports one entry per CDR3 protein, with no DNA. The sample has about 160,000 distinct CDR3 sequences; the top ten hold about 18%. The germline V gene has CDR1 SGHRS and CDR2 YFSETQ. The CDR3 runs 14 residues. These data originate in a study of T cells expressing NK-cell markers. Study-wide background: Beta-chain profiling covered CD3+CD56+NKG2C+, CD3+CD56+NKG2C- and CD3+CD56-NKG2C+ sorted subsets. Sequenced donors, eight in total, included seven who were HCMV-seropositive and one who was seronegative. The study, taken as a whole, reports: CD8+ T cells in over 5 donors included dominant NKG2C+ clonotypes at roughly 1.0-8%.

This chain connects TRBV5-1 to TRBJ1-5. This receptor was obtained from a woman aged 18-70 years in good health. The sequenced material came from blood T cells: a sorted CD56 or NKG2C T cell subset, CD4+ or CD8+ T cells, or bulk PBMC T cells (not recorded which). The CDR3 is CASSLQGNGEPQHF.